The subject of this entry is one TCR beta chain. Its antigen is unknown. This sample is drawn from a study of T cell responses to AZD1222 COVID-19 vaccine. Study outcomes and limitations: The CD4 TCRs associated with vaccination extended across spike and predominated at 160-218 and 743-854. Most donors were white British and more were female, and clonal diversity was possibly underestimated.

Libraries were prepared by immunoSEQ multiplex PCR; TCRdb keeps only in-frame clonotypes and omits some of them. The table includes about 220,000 clones, approximately 94% detected once. The sequence derives from an adult in good health. Sequenced material: peripheral blood, taken on day 0 of MenACWY control vaccination.

The CDR3 region has the DNA TGTGCCAGTAGTGAGCCATTGCAGGGGGGCTACACCTTC. Its protein product is CASSEPLQGGYTF. The rearrangement links TRBV19 to TRBJ1-2; maybe TRBD1 (6 bases). This CDR3 is built from 13 residues. Trimming stripped 5 bases from V and 8 bases from J, with 15 bases between. Germline V gene sequence: CDR1 LNHDA, CDR2 SQIVND (reference sequence). The whole variable domain, filled in from reference TRBV19 and TRBJ1-2, reads DGGITQSPKYLFRKEGQNVTLSCEQNLNHDAMYWYRQDPGQGLRLIYYSQIVNDFQKGDIAEGYSVSREKKESFPLTVTSAQKNPTAFYLCASSEPLQGGYTFGSGTRLTVV.